These 5 T cell receptor beta chains came from one sample sequenced in a study of blood T cell repertoires in COVID-19. Only in-frame clones appear in the TCRdb table, and some are missing; sequencing was by immunoSEQ multiplex PCR. The data hold 150,000 to 200,000 clones, with roughly 83% observed a single time. Source material: peripheral blood. These receptors all stem from a woman in her thirties or forties with COVID-19, enrolled during active disease.

The DNA of the CDR3 is TGTGCCAGCAGTTTGGCCGGGACAGGGGGAGGAAAACTGTTTTTT. It encodes CASSLAGTGGGKLFF. The V gene is TRBV6-5, the J gene TRBJ1-4, with 11 bases identical to TRBD1. The CDR3 sequence is 15 residues long. Germline-derived CDR1 and CDR2 are MNHEY and SVGAGI. The V segment lost 4 bases and the J segment 10 bases; nucleotides outside the gene matches: 8.

This clone was found a few times. The chain carries TRBV29-1 and TRBJ1-2; D is perhaps TRBD1 (6 bases). V shed 4 bases and J shed 4 bases, with 13 bases lying between them. This CDR3 has 13 amino acids. CDR1 and CDR2 from the germline V gene are SQVTM and ANQGSEA. CDR3 region: CSVASTGGYGYTF. The CDR3 bases are TGCAGCGTTGCTTCGACAGGCGGCTATGGCTACACCTTC.

The J gene is TRBJ2-3, the V gene TRBV7-8; TRBD2 matches at 8 bases. From germline, CDR1 is SGHVS and CDR2 FQNEAQ. The trim removed 8 bases at V and 6 bases at J, leaving 7 bases unmatched. This CDR3 region has 13 residues. The CDR3 region is CASGPGGWDTQYF. CDR3 DNA: TGTGCCAGCGGCCCGGGGGGGTGGGATACGCAGTATTTT.

The chain links TRBV6-5 to TRBJ2-3, with D maybe TRBD2 (6 bases). Germline values: CDR1 MNHEY, CDR2 SVGAGI. The CDR3 covers 13 residues. Trimming stripped 8 bases from V and 7 bases from J, with 16 bases between. CDR3: CASRLDHANTQYF. The CDR3 nucleotides read TGTGCCAGCCGACTAGATCACGCGAATACGCAGTATTTT.

This clone has just a few counts. The V gene is TRBV4-2, the J gene TRBJ2-7, with 13 positions matching TRBD2. CDR3 length: 17 residues. Germline V gives CDR1 LGHNA, CDR2 YNFKEQ. Losses at the gene ends were 0 bases for V and 1 base for J; bases not matched to a gene: 3. The CDR3 reads CASSQDGTSGNSYEQYF. Written as DNA, the CDR3 is TGTGCCAGCAGCCAAGATGGGACTAGCGGGAATTCCTACGAGCAGTACTTC.